This TCR beta chain originates from a study of breast tumors, draining lymph nodes, adjacent tissues. The lymph nodes were axillary draining lymph nodes from breast cancer patients. General observations from the study: Data fit most tumor T cells coming from lymph node, expanding in tumor. Tumor T cell lymph node origin was a supported hypothesis, not proven. Tumors had less TCR diversity than lymph nodes, more than nontumor tissue. Luminal-like breast cancer showed significantly higher tumor–nontumor repertoire similarity than basal-like.

V dropped 5 bases and J dropped 6; count of bases not matched to a gene: 9. Per the germline V gene, CDR1 is SEHNR and CDR2 is FQNEAQ (reference sequence). The CDR3 is 15 amino acids. TCRdb ran MiXCR on the multiplex PCR reads and lists one entry per CDR3 protein. The sample has a few hundred thousand distinct CDR3 sequences; about 34% are singletons. In this sample, this clonotype turned up many times. Its antigen is undetermined. The chain is built from TRBV7-9 and TRBJ2-5; 10 nucleotides agree with TRBD1. The sequenced material came from axillary lymph node tissue. The clonotype comes from a female donor with breast cancer. Some clones in this sample may be carry-over from other donors' samples. CDR3 region: CASSESDRGPKTQYF. CDR3 nucleotides: TGTGCCAGCAGCGAGTCCGACAGGGGGCCTAAGACCCAGTACTTC.